This T cell receptor (beta chain) was obtained from a study of blood T cell repertoires in COVID-19. Study-level information: Samples representing acute and convalescent COVID-19 were sourced from the United States, Italy and Spain. PBMCs, B-cell-depleted T cells, or T cells were the source of the cDNA or gDNA that made up the material.

Authors' data handling: Estimated nucleated cell counts came from reference gene primer amplification. The assay was immunoSEQ multiplex PCR, and TCRdb's table has in-frame clones only and misses some. Clonal size and the V and J genes are those of that table, whereas D and trimming came from the DNA. This table has around 230,000 clones, about nine tenths appearing once. Germline loops: CDR1 LGHDT, CDR2 YNNKEL (reference sequence). CDR3 length: 14 amino acids. The V segment lost 2 bases and the J segment 10 bases; nucleotides outside the gene matches: 5. The sequence came from a man in his sixties who had recovered from COVID-19. The V and J genes are TRBV3-1 (or the pseudogene TRBV3-2) and TRBJ1-1; 12 bases align to TRBD1. The sequenced material came from peripheral blood. The CDR3 sequence: CASSQWGQGAVAFF. The CDR3 nucleotides are TGTGCCAGCAGCCAATGGGGACAGGGGGCAGTAGCTTTCTTT.